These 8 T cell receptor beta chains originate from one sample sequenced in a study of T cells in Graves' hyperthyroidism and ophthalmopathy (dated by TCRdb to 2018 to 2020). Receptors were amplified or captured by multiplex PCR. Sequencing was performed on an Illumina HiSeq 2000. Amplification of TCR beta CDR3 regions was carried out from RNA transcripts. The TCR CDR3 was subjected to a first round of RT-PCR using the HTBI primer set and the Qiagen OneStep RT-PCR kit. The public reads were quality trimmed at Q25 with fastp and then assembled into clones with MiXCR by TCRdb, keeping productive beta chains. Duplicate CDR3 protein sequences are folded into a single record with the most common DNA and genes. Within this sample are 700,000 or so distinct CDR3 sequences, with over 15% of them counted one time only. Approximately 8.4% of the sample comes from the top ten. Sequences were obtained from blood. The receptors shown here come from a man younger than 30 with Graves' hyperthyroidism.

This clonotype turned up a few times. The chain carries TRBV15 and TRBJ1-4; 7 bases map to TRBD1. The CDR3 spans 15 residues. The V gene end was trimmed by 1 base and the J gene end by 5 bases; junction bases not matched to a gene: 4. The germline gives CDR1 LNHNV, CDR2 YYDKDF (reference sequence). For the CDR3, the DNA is TGTGCCACCAGCAGAGGCACAGGGGCAAATGAAAAACTGTTTTTT. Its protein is CATSRGTGANEKLFF.

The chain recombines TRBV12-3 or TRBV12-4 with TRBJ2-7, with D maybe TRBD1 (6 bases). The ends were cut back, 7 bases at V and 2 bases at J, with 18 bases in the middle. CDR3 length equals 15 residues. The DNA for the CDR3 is TGTGCCAGCACCCTAACGGGACACGGGGCCTACGAGCAGTACTTC. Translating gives CASTLTGHGAYEQYF.

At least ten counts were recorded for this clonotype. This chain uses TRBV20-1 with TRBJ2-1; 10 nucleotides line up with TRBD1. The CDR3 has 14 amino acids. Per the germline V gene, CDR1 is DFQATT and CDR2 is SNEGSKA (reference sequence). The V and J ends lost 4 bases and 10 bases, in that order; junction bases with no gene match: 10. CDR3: CSATRQGAPWEQFF. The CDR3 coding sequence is TGCAGTGCTACGCGACAGGGGGCACCCTGGGAGCAGTTCTTC.

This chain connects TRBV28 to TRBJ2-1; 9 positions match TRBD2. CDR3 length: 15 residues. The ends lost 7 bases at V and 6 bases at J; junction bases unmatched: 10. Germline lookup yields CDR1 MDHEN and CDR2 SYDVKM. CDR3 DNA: TGTGCCAGCACCGTAGCGGGAGTTGCCTGCAATGAGCAGTTCTTC. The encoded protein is CASTVAGVACNEQFF.

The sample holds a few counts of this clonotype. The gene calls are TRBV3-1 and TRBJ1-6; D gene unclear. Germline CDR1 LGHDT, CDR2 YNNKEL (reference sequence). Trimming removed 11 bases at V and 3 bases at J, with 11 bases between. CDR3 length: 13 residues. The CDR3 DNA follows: TGTGCCTGCGCTCCGGGCTATAATTCACCCCTCCACTTT. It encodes CACAPGYNSPLHF.

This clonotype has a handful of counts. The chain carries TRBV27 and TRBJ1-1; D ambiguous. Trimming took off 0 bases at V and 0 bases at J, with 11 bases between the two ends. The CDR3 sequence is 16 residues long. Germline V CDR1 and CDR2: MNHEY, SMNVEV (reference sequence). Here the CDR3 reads CASSLSSAGMNTEAFF. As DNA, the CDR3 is TGTGCCAGCAGTTTATCCTCGGCAGGTATGAACACTGAAGCTTTCTTT.

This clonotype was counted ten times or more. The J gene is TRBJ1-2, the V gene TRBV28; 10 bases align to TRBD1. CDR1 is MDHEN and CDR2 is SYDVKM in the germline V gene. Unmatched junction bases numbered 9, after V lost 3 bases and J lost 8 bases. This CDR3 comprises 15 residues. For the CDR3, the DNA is TGTGCCAGCAGTTTCGACTATATGACAGGGGGCGGCTACACCTTC. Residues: CASSFDYMTGGGYTF.

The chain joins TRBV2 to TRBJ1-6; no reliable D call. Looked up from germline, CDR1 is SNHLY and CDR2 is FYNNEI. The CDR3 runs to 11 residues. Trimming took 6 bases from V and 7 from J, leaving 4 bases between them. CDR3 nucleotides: TGTGCCAGCAGCAGGAATTCACCCCTCCACTTT. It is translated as CASSRNSPLHF.